The 15 T cell receptor beta chains below were found in one sample sequenced in a study of shared clonotypes between healthy human individuals. CD8 cells regarded as naive lacked CD45RO, were positively chosen for CCR7, and omitted terminally differentiated effector memory CD45RA+ cells. Sequenced by immunoSEQ multiplex PCR; TCRdb stores in-frame clones only, minus some. The data show some 2,000,000 clones, roughly 95% seen once. The material sequenced was naive CD8+ T cells sorted from blood. Every receptor here comes from a man aged 18 to 35 in good health.

This chain joins TRBV7-8 and TRBJ2-5; unclear D gene. The CDR3 consists of 14 residues. In germline, CDR1 is SGHVS, CDR2 FQNEAQ. V was pared by 1 base and J by 5 bases, with 11 bases between. The CDR3 nucleotides read TGTGCCAGCAGCTTAGAACAGAAGGGCGAGACCCAGTACTTC. Translated: CASSLEQKGETQYF.

The V call is TRBV5-8, the J call TRBJ2-2; D tentatively fits TRBD1 or TRBD2 (7 bases each). The germline V and J ends were trimmed by 2 bases and 4 bases, with 15 bases remaining between them. This CDR3 has 16 residues. Germline V CDR1 and CDR2: SGHTS, YDEGEE. The CDR3 sequence: CASSFFQGEGTGELFF. The CDR3 DNA sequence: TGTGCCAGCAGCTTTTTCCAGGGGGAGGGCACCGGGGAGCTGTTTTTT.

The J gene is TRBJ1-6, the V gene TRBV13, with TRBD1 matching over 8 bases. This CDR3 has 14 residues. Germline-derived CDR1 and CDR2 are PRHDT and FYEKMQ (reference sequence). V lost 5 bases, J lost 9 bases, and 6 bases stayed unmatched. Here the CDR3 reads CASSPDREFSPLHF. CDR3 bases: TGTGCCAGCAGCCCGGACAGGGAATTTTCACCCCTCCACTTT.

The V and J genes are TRBV7-9 and TRBJ2-3; no clear D. This CDR3 is 15 amino acids long. Between the trimmed V and J ends, which lost 2 bases and 3 bases, there was a span of 12 bases. In germline, CDR1 is SEHNR, CDR2 FQNEAQ (reference sequence). CDR3: CASSLRLGPTDTQYF. The CDR3 DNA reads TGTGCCAGCAGCTTAAGGTTAGGGCCGACAGATACGCAGTATTTT.

V and J are TRBV25-1 and TRBJ1-6; possible D gene TRBD1, 5 bases. Germline V gene data show CDR1 as MGHDK and CDR2 as SYGVNS. Trimming removed 6 bases at V and 8 bases at J, with 8 bases between. This CDR3 has 12 amino acids. CDR3 coding DNA: TGTGCCAGCAGCCCGGGGGATTCACCCCTCCACTTT. Its protein product is CASSPGDSPLHF. The variable domain in full, completed from reference TRBV25-1 and TRBJ1-6, reads EADIYQTPRYLVIGTGKKITLECSQTMGHDKMYWYQQDPGMELHLIHYSYGVNSTEKGDLSSESTVSRIRTEHFPLTLESARPSHTSQYLCASSPGDSPLHFGNGTRLTVT.

The genes are TRBV13 and TRBJ2-2, with 13 bases matching TRBD2. Germline CDR1 is PRHDT and CDR2 is FYEKMQ (reference sequence). This CDR3 is 20 amino acids long. V trimming: 5 bases; J trimming: 2 bases; junction bases outside the gene matches: 14. DNA of the CDR3: TGTGCCAGCAGCACTAGAGCCGGGACTAGCGGGACTACCAACACCGGGGAGCTGTTTTTT. Residues: CASSTRAGTSGTTNTGELFF.

The V and J genes are TRBV11-2 and TRBJ1-6; D uncertain. Germline-derived CDR1 and CDR2 are SGHAT and FQNNGV. V shed 4 bases and J shed 5 bases, with 0 bases lying between them. The CDR3 loop spans 11 amino acids. The CDR3 nucleotides are TGTGCCAGCAGCTATAATTCACCCCTCCACTTT. Amino acids: CASSYNSPLHF.

This chain connects TRBV30 to TRBJ2-7; D may be TRBD1 or TRBD2 (5 bases each). V lost 0 bases and J 1 base, leaving 10 bases between the germline ends. In germline, CDR1 is GTSNPN, CDR2 SVGIG (reference sequence). CDR3 size: 14 residues. This CDR3 reads CAWSVRGSSYEQYF. Here the CDR3 DNA reads TGTGCCTGGAGTGTGAGGGGTAGTTCCTACGAGCAGTACTTC.

This chain links TRBV9 with TRBJ1-1, with a weak D call TRBD1 (5 bases). The germline gives CDR1 SGDLS, CDR2 YYNGEE. V was clipped by 3 bases and J by 0 bases, with 15 bases between them. CDR3 size: 16 residues. DNA of the CDR3: TGTGCCAGCAGCGATGGCGGGGCAGCCATGAACACTGAAGCTTTCTTT. Translation gives CASSDGGAAMNTEAFF.

The chain is built from TRBV4-1 and TRBJ2-3, with 10 bases that match TRBD2. The trim removed 7 bases at V and 0 bases at J, leaving 10 bases unmatched. CDR1 is MGHRA, CDR2 YSYEKL, per germline. CDR3 length: 17 amino acids. CDR3 coding DNA: TGCGCCAGCACCCCGTTACTAGCGGGACCTAGCACAGATACGCAGTATTTT. This codes for CASTPLLAGPSTDTQYF.

The CDR3 loop reads CASTLYASGNQETQYF. CDR3 sequence (DNA): TGTGCCAGCACCCTTTATGCATCGGGGAACCAAGAGACCCAGTACTTC. The chain couples TRBV28 to TRBJ2-5, with a possible D match to TRBD2 (5 bases). Germline values: CDR1 MDHEN, CDR2 SYDVKM. Trimming removed 7 bases at V and 0 bases at J, with 18 bases between. The CDR3 length is 16 residues.

The chain recombines TRBV27 with TRBJ2-7; a weak D match, TRBD2 (7 bases). V shed 4 bases and J shed 5 bases, with 15 bases lying between them. Germline V gene data show CDR1 as MNHEY and CDR2 as SMNVEV (reference sequence). CDR3 length equals 14 residues. The CDR3 coding sequence is TGTGCCAGCAGTTGGGGGGGCTCGTCCAACGAGCAGTACTTC. Amino acids: CASSWGGSSNEQYF.

The genes are TRBV28 and TRBJ2-5; D is possibly TRBD2 (6 bases). The germline V gene encodes CDR1 MDHEN and CDR2 SYDVKM. Trimming shortened V by 6 bases and J by 5 bases, and 19 bases separated the two germline ends. This CDR3 comprises 15 residues. The CDR3 protein is CASRAGTQREETQYF. CDR3 nucleotides: TGTGCCAGCAGGGCCGGGACTCAAAGGGAGGAGACCCAGTACTTC.

The chain links TRBV30 to TRBJ2-7, with D tentatively TRBD2 (6 bases). Germline CDR1 is GTSNPN and CDR2 is SVGIG (reference sequence). The CDR3 loop spans 15 amino acids. Trimming pared 2 bases from V and 0 bases from J, leaving 14 bases between. CDR3 amino acids: CAWSITGTFSYEQYF. CDR3 DNA sequence: TGTGCCTGGAGTATCACCGGGACTTTCTCCTACGAGCAGTACTTC.

The rearrangement uses TRBV27 and TRBJ2-5; D gene ambiguous. Germline V gene sequence: CDR1 MNHEY, CDR2 SMNVEV (reference sequence). Trimming took 5 bases from V and 4 from J, leaving 17 bases between them. CDR3 length: 15 amino acids. The CDR3 nucleotides are TGTGCCAGCAGTCCACGCCCCGGACCGTCAGAGACCCAGTACTTC. Translated: CASSPRPGPSETQYF.